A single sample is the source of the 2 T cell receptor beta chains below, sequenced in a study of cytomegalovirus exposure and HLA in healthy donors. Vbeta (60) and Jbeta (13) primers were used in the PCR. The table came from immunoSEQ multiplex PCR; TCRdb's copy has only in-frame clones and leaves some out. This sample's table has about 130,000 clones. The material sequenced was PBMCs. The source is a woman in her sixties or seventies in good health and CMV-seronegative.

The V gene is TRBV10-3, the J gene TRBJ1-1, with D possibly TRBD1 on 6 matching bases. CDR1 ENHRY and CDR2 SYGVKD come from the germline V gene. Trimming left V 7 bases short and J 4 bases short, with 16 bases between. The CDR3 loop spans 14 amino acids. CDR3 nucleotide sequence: TGTGCCATCACGGACAGTGTAGGGGGCACTGAAGCTTTCTTT. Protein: CAITDSVGGTEAFF.

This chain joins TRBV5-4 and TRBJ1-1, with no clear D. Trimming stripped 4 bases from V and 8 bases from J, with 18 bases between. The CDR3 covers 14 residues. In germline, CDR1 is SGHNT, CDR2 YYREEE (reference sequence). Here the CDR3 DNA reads TGTGCCAGCAGCGAGACCGGGAAGGGCGGGGAAGCTTTCTTT. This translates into CASSETGKGGEAFF.